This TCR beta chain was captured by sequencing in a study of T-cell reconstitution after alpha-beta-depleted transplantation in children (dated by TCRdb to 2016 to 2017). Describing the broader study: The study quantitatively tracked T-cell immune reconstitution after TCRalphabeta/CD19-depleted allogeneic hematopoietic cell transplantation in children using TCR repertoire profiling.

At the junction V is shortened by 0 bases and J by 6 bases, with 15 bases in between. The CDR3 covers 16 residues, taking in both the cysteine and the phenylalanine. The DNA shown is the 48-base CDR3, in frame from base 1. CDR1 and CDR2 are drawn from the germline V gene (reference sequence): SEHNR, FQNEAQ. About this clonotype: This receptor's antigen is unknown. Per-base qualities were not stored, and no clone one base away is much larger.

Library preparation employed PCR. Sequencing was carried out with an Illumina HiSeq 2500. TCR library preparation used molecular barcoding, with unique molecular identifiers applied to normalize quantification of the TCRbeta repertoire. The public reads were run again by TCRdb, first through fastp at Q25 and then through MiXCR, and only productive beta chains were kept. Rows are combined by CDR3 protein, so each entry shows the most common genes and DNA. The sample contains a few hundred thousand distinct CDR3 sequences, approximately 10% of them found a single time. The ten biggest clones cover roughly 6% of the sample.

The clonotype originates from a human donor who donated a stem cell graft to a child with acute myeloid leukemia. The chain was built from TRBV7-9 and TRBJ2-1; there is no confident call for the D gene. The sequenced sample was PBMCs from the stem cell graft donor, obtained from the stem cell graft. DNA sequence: TGTGCCAGCAGCTTAGCGGGCCCCCGGGCTTCCAATGAGCAGTTCTTC. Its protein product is CASSLAGPRASNEQFF.